This T cell receptor beta chain was documented in a study of early T cells in non-severe SARS-CoV-2 infection. In the study overall: The chains were unpaired, and the sequenced material was bulk RNA from unsorted whole blood.

Unique molecular identifiers (one per individual cDNA molecule) were attached. TCRdb itself ran the 5' RACE reads through MiXCR, one entry per CDR3 protein. This table holds some 40,000 distinct CDR3 sequences, around 5% found once. This clonotype was seen at least ten times. This clonotype was sampled from an adult who was a healthcare worker with PCR-confirmed SARS-CoV-2 infection or an uninfected control (not recorded which). The sample was whole blood.

The CDR3 loop is CASSYSSFSSYNSPLHF. Here the CDR3 DNA reads TGTGCCAGCAGTTACTCTTCCTTTTCCTCCTATAATTCACCCCTCCACTTT. V is TRBV6-5 and J is TRBJ1-6; D is undetermined. This CDR3 has 17 residues. Germline values: CDR1 MNHEY, CDR2 SVGAGI. V was shortened by 0 bases and J by 0 bases, with 9 bases between the two germline ends.